This T cell receptor (beta chain) is from a study of blood T cell repertoires in COVID-19. Study in general: COVID-19 samples collected from the United States, Italy and Spain covered acute and convalescent phases.

The CDR3 runs 15 residues. Per germline, CDR1 KGHSH and CDR2 LQKENI. Trimming took off 2 bases at V and 4 bases at J, with 13 bases between the two ends. TCRdb's table, derived via immunoSEQ multiplex PCR, lists solely in-frame clones and lacks some. This table has 200,000 to 250,000 clones, about 85% appearing once. This sequence originates from a woman aged 50 to 65 with COVID-19, enrolled during active disease. Sequenced input: peripheral blood. The chain links TRBV18 to TRBJ2-3; TRBD2 is a possible D gene (7 bases). CDR3 sequence (DNA): TGTGCCAGCTCACCAAGGGCGGGGGCGGCAGATACGCAGTATTTT. Protein sequence: CASSPRAGAADTQYF.